The entry below describes one TCR beta chain. Its cognate antigen is unknown. The data were obtained in a study of cytomegalovirus exposure and HLA in healthy donors. About the study: Both the 120 validation repertoires and the approximately 670 first-cohort repertoires used the same platform, as reported by a later analysis.

Measured with immunoSEQ multiplex PCR; TCRdb has only the in-frame clones, and not every one. The top ten clones hold 3% to 4% of a sample with over 100,000 clones, roughly nine tenths of them seen once. Findings and limits, study-wide: The classifier was said to identify cytomegalovirus status with high specificity and sensitivity. Altogether, 150 or so TCR beta chains were recorded as cytomegalovirus-associated. Some public TCRs appeared in many individuals, while most sequences were rare.

CDR1 SNHLY and CDR2 FYNNEI come from the germline V gene. This CDR3 region has 16 residues. After removal of 4 bases from V and 4 bases from J, the junction contained 10 bases not matched to a gene. Sequenced material: PBMCs. This TCR was sampled from a man aged 25 to 45 in good health and CMV-seronegative. V gene TRBV2 combines with J gene TRBJ2-3, with 8 bases fitting TRBD2. CDR3 region: CASSGWGRGASDTQYF. As DNA, the CDR3 is TGTGCCAGCAGTGGATGGGGGCGGGGGGCCTCAGATACGCAGTATTTT.